Each of the 21 T cell receptor beta chains below was sequenced from the same sample in a study of identical twins. Via MiXCR, TCRdb re-called the 5' RACE reads, giving one row per CDR3 protein. The sample lists roughly 540,000 distinct CDR3 sequences; 22% were seen once. These data were likewise used in another study, on T cells expressing NK-cell markers.

The sequenced material came from CD4+ T cells sorted from blood. Receptors originate from a young woman in good health.

This clonotype was seen only a few times. V gene TRBV6-5 combines with J gene TRBJ2-3; D is unresolved. Germline-derived CDR1 and CDR2 are MNHEY and SVGAGI. The V end was cut by 3 bases, the J end by 3 bases, with 13 bases between. The CDR3 extends over 15 amino acids. CDR3 region: CASSYLPLDTDTQYF. CDR3 nucleotides: TGTGCCAGCAGTTATCTCCCCCTAGATACAGATACGCAGTATTTT.

The V gene is TRBV7-2, the J gene TRBJ2-1; TRBD2 might be the D (7 bases). The CDR3 sequence is 15 residues long. Trimming removed 8 bases from V and 9 bases from J, with 23 bases in between. The V gene's germline CDR1 is SGHTA and CDR2 FQGNSA. The CDR3 DNA follows: TGTGCCAGCTCGACTCGGGGGGCAGCAATGGGTGAGCAGTTCTTC. It is translated as CASSTRGAAMGEQFF.

The chain couples TRBV25-1 to TRBJ2-3; the D gene could be TRBD1 or TRBD2 (5 bases each). The CDR3 consists of 14 residues. CDR1 MGHDK and CDR2 SYGVNS come from the germline V gene. Trimming took 6 bases from V and 6 from J, leaving 16 bases between them. The CDR3 DNA is TGTGCCAGCAGCCCGGGACGCCAGCTCGATACGCAGTATTTT. Amino acid sequence: CASSPGRQLDTQYF.

The V call is TRBV7-9, the J call TRBJ2-4; D is unclear. Germline lookup yields CDR1 SEHNR and CDR2 FQNEAQ (reference sequence). CDR3 length: 14 amino acids. The germline V and J ends were trimmed by 1 base and 7 bases, with 11 bases remaining between them. The CDR3, as DNA: TGTGCCAGCAGCTTAGACCCCGATCGGAACATTCAGTACTTC. This sequence encodes CASSLDPDRNIQYF.

The chain recombines TRBV20-1 with TRBJ2-1, with 11 bases lining up with TRBD2. CDR3 size: 12 residues. The germline CDR1 and CDR2 sequences are DFQATT and SNEGSKA (reference sequence). The V segment lost 3 bases and the J segment 11 bases; nucleotides outside the gene matches: 3. The CDR3 region is CSARTSGNKQFF. CDR3 bases: TGCAGTGCTAGGACTAGCGGGAACAAGCAGTTCTTC.

This clonotype occurred a few times. This sequence joins TRBV7-3 and TRBJ2-3; D gene uncertain. The ends were cut back, 7 bases at V and 4 bases at J, with 9 bases in the middle. Germline assignment: CDR1 SGHTA and CDR2 FQGTGA. The CDR3 runs to 12 residues. Written as DNA, the CDR3 is TGTGCCAGCAAAGGAACAGCAGATACGCAGTATTTT. Protein: CASKGTADTQYF.

V gene TRBV7-6 combines with J gene TRBJ2-7; the match to TRBD2 covers 14 bases. This CDR3 has 17 residues. Trimming removed 4 bases from V and 2 bases from J; junction bases left unmatched: 7. Germline loops: CDR1 SGHVS, CDR2 FNYEAQ. The CDR3 here is CASSSYGTSGRTYEQYF. DNA of the CDR3: TGTGCCAGCAGCTCGTATGGGACTAGCGGGAGAACCTACGAGCAGTACTTC.

This clonotype was counted a few times. The genes are TRBV7-9 and TRBJ2-7; D may be TRBD2 (5 bases). The CDR3 runs to 14 residues. Germline V gene data show CDR1 as SEHNR and CDR2 as FQNEAQ (reference sequence). Between the trimmed V and J ends, which lost 2 bases and 7 bases, there was a span of 15 bases. The CDR3: CASSLTRIPGEQYF. The CDR3 DNA sequence: TGTGCCAGCAGCTTAACTAGGATCCCTGGAGAGCAGTACTTC.

In this sample, this clonotype turned up many times. The chain carries TRBV6-4 and TRBJ2-1; 8 positions match TRBD2. The germline V gene encodes CDR1 MRHNA and CDR2 SNTAGT. This CDR3 spans 16 amino acids. Losses at the gene ends were 3 bases for V and 6 bases for J; bases not matched to a gene: 10. In DNA, the CDR3 is TGTGCCAGCAGTGAGATAGCGGGGAGAGGGTCCAATGAGCAGTTCTTC. As protein: CASSEIAGRGSNEQFF.

The rearrangement uses TRBV10-2 and TRBJ2-2; tentatively, D is TRBD2 (6 bases). CDR3 length: 13 residues. Between the trimmed V and J ends, which lost 3 bases and 6 bases, there was a span of 8 bases. Germline V lookup: CDR1 WSHSY, CDR2 SAAADI. The CDR3 DNA is TGCGCCAGCAGTGAATGGGGGGCCGGGGAGCTGTTTTTT. Translated, it gives CASSEWGAGELFF.

CDR3 residues: CASSARGLDTQYF. The CDR3 DNA is TGTGCCAGCAGCGCCAGGGGTTTAGATACGCAGTATTTT. The genes are TRBV7-9 and TRBJ2-3, with TRBD1 as a possible D gene (6 bases). Germline CDR1 and CDR2: SEHNR and FQNEAQ (reference sequence). CDR3 size: 13 residues. V shed 5 bases and J shed 5 bases, with 11 bases lying between them.

V usage is TRBV5-1 and J usage is TRBJ1-1; TRBD1 aligns across 7 bases. Germline CDR1 reads SGHRS; CDR2 reads YFSETQ. The V segment lost 0 bases and the J segment 0 bases; nucleotides outside the gene matches: 8. The CDR3 sequence is 17 residues long. CDR3 in amino acids: CASSLAGQSRMNTEAFF. For the CDR3, the DNA is TGCGCCAGCAGCTTGGCGGGACAGTCCAGGATGAACACTGAAGCTTTCTTT.

The chain recombines TRBV27 with TRBJ2-7; no firm D call. CDR3 length equals 15 residues. Trimming left V 4 bases short and J 3 bases short, with 16 bases between. Germline-derived CDR1 and CDR2 are MNHEY and SMNVEV (reference sequence). The CDR3 region is CASSSLGSSGYEQYF. CDR3 coding DNA: TGTGCCAGCAGTTCCCTGGGAAGTTCTGGCTACGAGCAGTACTTC.

This clonotype has at least ten counts. The chain employs TRBV11-2 and TRBJ2-7; D is undetermined. The CDR3 consists of 15 residues. Trimming stripped 3 bases from V and 2 bases from J, with 14 bases between. CDR1 and CDR2 (germline): SGHAT, FQNNGV. The CDR3, as DNA: TGTGCCAGCAGCTTCTCTCTTGGGGTTCCCTACGAGCAGTACTTC. Its translation: CASSFSLGVPYEQYF. The whole variable domain, remainder taken from reference TRBV11-2 and TRBJ2-7, is EAGVAQSPRYKIIEKRQSVAFWCNPISGHATLYWYQQILGQGPKLLIQFQNNGVVDDSQLPKDRFSAERLKGVDSTLKIQPAKLEDSAVYLCASSFSLGVPYEQYFGPGTRLTVT.

The chain has TRBV2 and TRBJ1-1; D is perhaps TRBD1 (6 bases). Germline V gives CDR1 SNHLY, CDR2 FYNNEI. V gave up 10 bases and J gave up 1 base, with 13 bases separating them. The CDR3 is 13 amino acids. The CDR3 region is CATRRGRNTEAFF. In DNA form, the CDR3 reads TGTGCCACCCGAAGGGGGAGGAACACTGAAGCTTTCTTT.

V gene TRBV6-5 combines with J gene TRBJ1-2; 9 positions agree with TRBD1. This CDR3 contains 14 residues. The V gene's germline CDR1 is MNHEY and CDR2 SVGAGI. Losses at the gene ends were 5 bases for V and 5 bases for J; bases not matched to a gene: 6. The CDR3 protein is CASSHLGTGYGYTF. CDR3 coding DNA: TGTGCCAGCAGTCACCTGGGGACAGGGTATGGCTACACCTTC.

The V call is TRBV20-1, the J call TRBJ2-3; D might be TRBD2 (6 bases). Trimming took off 1 base at V and 0 bases at J, with 11 bases between the two ends. The CDR3 runs 15 residues. The germline V gene encodes CDR1 DFQATT and CDR2 SNEGSKA (reference sequence). CDR3 coding DNA: TGCAGTGCTAGAGGGGCGGGGACTAGCACAGATACGCAGTATTTT. It specifies CSARGAGTSTDTQYF.

The rearrangement links TRBV20-1 to TRBJ2-2; 8 nucleotides agree with TRBD2. V lost 0 bases, J lost 8 bases, and 11 bases stayed unmatched. The CDR3 totals 16 residues. Looked up from germline, CDR1 is DFQATT and CDR2 is SNEGSKA (reference sequence). The DNA of the CDR3 is TGCAGTGCTAGAGATGGAGCGGGGGCCAATACGGGGGAGCTGTTTTTT. It codes for CSARDGAGANTGELFF.

The chain joins TRBV20-1 to TRBJ2-3; 7 nucleotides agree with TRBD2. The V gene's germline CDR1 is DFQATT and CDR2 SNEGSKA (reference sequence). J lost 8 bases, V lost 1 base, and 3 bases had no gene match. This CDR3 has 12 residues. This CDR3 reads CSARGGGGTQYF. The CDR3 nucleotides read TGCAGTGCTAGAGGGGGGGGAGGTACGCAGTATTTT.

This clonotype occurred a few times. The V and J genes are TRBV6-2 or TRBV6-3 and TRBJ1-5; D remains unclear. The V and J ends lost 4 bases and 7 bases respectively, with 8 bases between them. The CDR3 contains 12 residues. Germline V CDR1 and CDR2: MNHEY, SVGEGT. As DNA, the CDR3 is TGTGCCAGCAGTTTTACAGAACAGCCCCAGCATTTT. Amino acids: CASSFTEQPQHF.

This clonotype was counted ten times or more. This sequence joins TRBV12-3 or TRBV12-4 and TRBJ1-6; 7 nucleotides agree with TRBD1. The junction had 1 base not matched to a gene; V was cut back by 3 bases and J by 5 bases. This CDR3 has 14 amino acids. This CDR3 reads CASSLGQNNSPLHF. The CDR3 nucleotides are TGTGCCAGCAGTTTGGGACAGAATAATTCACCCCTCCACTTT.